This T cell receptor (beta chain) comes out of a study of shared T cell receptors in the human thymus. The ends were cut back, 0 bases at V and 7 bases at J, with 17 bases in the middle. This CDR3 has 16 amino acids. The germline CDR1 and CDR2 sequences are SGHNT and YYREEE (reference sequence). Some clones are missing from TCRdb's copy, which holds only in-frame ones; the method was immunoSEQ multiplex PCR. This sample yields hundreds of thousands of clones, of which 70% to 90% are seen a single time; more than 0.01% belongs to the top ten. In addition, the sample was reused for a study of human thymus T cells. That study reports: Having corrective surgery for congenital heart defects, healthy Finnish infants were the ones who donated. Resections from corrective heart surgery supplied the thymus tissue. Blood and thymic repertoires both appeared biased in V and J gene usage. Related reports documented highly overlapping thymic repertoires among unrelated individuals.

Sequenced material: thymocytes. The clonotype was recovered from a girl in the first two years of life with a congenital heart defect. V gene TRBV5-4 combines with J gene TRBJ2-1, with D perhaps matching TRBD2 (5 bases). CDR3 sequence: CASSLARYGGGNEQFF. For the CDR3, the DNA is TGTGCCAGCAGCTTGGCCCGGTACGGCGGAGGTAATGAGCAGTTCTTC.